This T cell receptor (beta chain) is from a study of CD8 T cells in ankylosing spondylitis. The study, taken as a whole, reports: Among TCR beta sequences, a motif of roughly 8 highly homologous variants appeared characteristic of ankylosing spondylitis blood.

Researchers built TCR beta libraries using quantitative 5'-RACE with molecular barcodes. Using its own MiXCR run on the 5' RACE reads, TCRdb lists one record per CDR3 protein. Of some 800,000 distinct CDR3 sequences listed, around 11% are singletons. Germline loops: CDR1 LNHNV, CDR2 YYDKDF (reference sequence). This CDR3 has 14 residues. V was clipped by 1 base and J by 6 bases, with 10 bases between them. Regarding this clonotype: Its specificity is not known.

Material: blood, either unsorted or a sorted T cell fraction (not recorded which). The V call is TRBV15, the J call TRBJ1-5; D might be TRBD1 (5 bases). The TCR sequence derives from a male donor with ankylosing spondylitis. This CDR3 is CATSRGGEAQPQHF. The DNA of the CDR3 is TGTGCCACCAGCAGAGGGGGGGAAGCTCAGCCCCAGCATTTT. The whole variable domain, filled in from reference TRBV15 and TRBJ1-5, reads DAMVIQNPRYQVTQFGKPVTLSCSQTLNHNVMYWYQQKSSQAPKLLFHYYDKDFNNEADTPDNFQSRRPNTSFCFLDIRSPGLGDTAMYLCATSRGGEAQPQHFGDGTRLSIL.